The 28 T cell receptor beta chains below come from one sample, sequenced in a study of naive and memory T cell subsets. The beta constant-region primer was an equimolar mix of two oligonucleotides covering TRBC1 and TRBC2. The ligated cDNA underwent four PCR rounds using SP2 and nested alpha and beta constant-region primers. TCRdb itself ran the UMI-ligation and nested PCR reads through MiXCR, one entry per CDR3 protein. The sample yields 30,000 to 40,000 distinct CDR3 sequences, around 20% seen once. The specimen sequenced was effector memory CD4+ T cells from blood. The subset here: effector memory, CD45RA- CD27-. The receptors originated from a human donor in good health.

This chain links TRBV6-5 with TRBJ1-2, with D tentatively TRBD1 (5 bases). V shed 6 bases and J shed 7 bases, with 12 bases lying between them. Germline V gives CDR1 MNHEY, CDR2 SVGAGI. The CDR3 extends over 12 amino acids. In DNA, the CDR3 is TGTGCCAGCAGACGGCAGGGCAGTGGCTACACCTTC. Translated: CASRRQGSGYTF.

This clonotype was seen more than once but under ten times. This chain links TRBV7-2 with TRBJ2-5; D is unclear. Germline lookup yields CDR1 SGHTA and CDR2 FQGNSA. The CDR3 is 16 amino acids. V dropped 4 bases and J dropped 1 base, with 16 bases sitting between them. The CDR3 loop reads CASSSHGWTGQETQYF. The CDR3 DNA reads TGTGCCAGCAGCTCTCATGGCTGGACCGGCCAAGAGACCCAGTACTTC.

This clonotype was counted between two and nine times. The chain couples TRBV18 to TRBJ2-4, with 7 positions matching TRBD1. V lost 3 bases, J lost 1 base, and 0 bases stayed unmatched. The CDR3 has 14 residues. Germline V gives CDR1 KGHSH, CDR2 LQKENI. In nucleotides, the CDR3 is TGTGCCAGCTCACCGGACAGGGCCAAAAACATTCAGTACTTC. It encodes CASSPDRAKNIQYF.

This chain uses TRBV27 with TRBJ1-2, with D unclear. Germline lookup yields CDR1 MNHEY and CDR2 SMNVEV (reference sequence). V lost 3 bases to trimming and J lost 5 bases, with 16 bases between them. The CDR3 contains 15 residues. DNA of the CDR3: TGTGCCAGCAGTTTGCGGGGATTGGGGATGTATGGCTACACCTTC. It codes for CASSLRGLGMYGYTF.

Details on this clonotype: At one end the junction does not follow the germline gene, possibly because of a read error. The V call is TRBV7-9, the J call TRBJ2-7; D is unclear. The CDR3 covers 11 residues. Germline V gene data show CDR1 as SEHNR and CDR2 as FQNEAQ (reference sequence). The CDR3 DNA is TGTGCCAGCAGCTTATCGTCGCTCCTCTCCTTC. It translates to CASSLSSLLSF.

The J gene is TRBJ2-1, the V gene TRBV7-2; TRBD1 might be the D (6 bases). The CDR3 covers 15 residues. V lost 1 base to trimming and J lost 6 bases, with 13 bases between them. Germline CDR1 reads SGHTA; CDR2 reads FQGNSA. DNA for the CDR3: TGTGCCAGCAGCTTAGGGTCCCAGGGGACCAATGAGCAGTTCTTC. Translating gives CASSLGSQGTNEQFF. The full variable domain, with the rest looked up from reference TRBV7-2 and TRBJ2-1, is GAGVSQSPSNKVTEKGKDVELRCDPISGHTALYWYRQSLGQGLEFLIYFQGNSAPDKSGLPSDRFSAERTGGSVSTLTIQRTQQEDSAVYLCASSLGSQGTNEQFFGPGTRLTVL.

The rearrangement links TRBV6-6 to TRBJ1-5, with 9 bases lining up with TRBD1. The CDR3 totals 14 residues. Losses at the gene ends were 6 bases for V and 4 bases for J; bases not matched to a gene: 4. Germline lookup yields CDR1 MNHNY and CDR2 SVGAGI (reference sequence). CDR3 residues: CASRGTGPNQPQHF. In DNA form, the CDR3 reads TGTGCCAGCAGAGGGACAGGGCCGAATCAGCCCCAGCATTTT.

The V call is TRBV25-1, the J call TRBJ1-1, with D possibly TRBD1 on 5 matching bases. The germline V and J ends were trimmed by 0 bases and 5 bases, with 13 bases remaining between them. Germline-derived CDR1 and CDR2 are MGHDK and SYGVNS. The CDR3 runs to 15 residues. The CDR3 nucleotides are TGTGCCAGCAGTGAATACCGGGGCGGTTTTACTGAAGCTTTCTTT. Protein: CASSEYRGGFTEAFF.

This clonotype was seen ten or more times. The chain couples TRBV11-2 to TRBJ1-3; D call uncertain. Between the trimmed V and J ends, which lost 1 base and 3 bases, there was a span of 7 bases. The CDR3 spans 14 residues. CDR1 is SGHAT and CDR2 is FQNNGV in the germline V gene. CDR3 protein: CASSLGSIGNTIYF. The DNA for the CDR3 is TGTGCCAGCAGCTTAGGGTCGATTGGAAACACCATATATTTT. The entire variable domain, with the rest obtained from reference TRBV11-2 and TRBJ1-3, is as follows: EAGVAQSPRYKIIEKRQSVAFWCNPISGHATLYWYQQILGQGPKLLIQFQNNGVVDDSQLPKDRFSAERLKGVDSTLKIQPAKLEDSAVYLCASSLGSIGNTIYFGEGSWLTVV.

The J gene is TRBJ2-5, the V gene TRBV5-6; 8 nucleotides agree with TRBD2. This CDR3 has 18 residues. CDR1 and CDR2 (germline): SGHDT, YYEEEE. V trimming: 4 bases; J trimming: 0 bases; junction bases outside the gene matches: 14. CDR3 coding DNA: TGTGCCAGCAGCAATGGACAATTGAGACTAGCGCACCAAGAGACCCAGTACTTC. Translation gives CASSNGQLRLAHQETQYF.

The chain joins TRBV18 to TRBJ2-2; D is unclear. This CDR3 has 15 amino acids. Germline CDR1 is KGHSH and CDR2 is LQKENI. The ends were cut back, 8 bases at V and 6 bases at J, with 19 bases in the middle. Written as DNA, the CDR3 is TGTGCCAGCCGTTCATCTGACAAAGGCGCCGGGGAGCTGTTTTTT. Translating it yields CASRSSDKGAGELFF.

V gene TRBV6-2 or TRBV6-3 combines with J gene TRBJ2-1; D not resolved. Germline lookup yields CDR1 MNHEY and CDR2 SVGEGT. The CDR3 consists of 11 residues. The ends were cut back, 3 bases at V and 8 bases at J, with 5 bases in the middle. The CDR3 loop reads CASSYWDEQFF. The CDR3 DNA reads as TGTGCCAGCAGTTATTGGGATGAGCAGTTCTTC.

V and J are TRBV28 and TRBJ2-1; 10 bases match TRBD2. The CDR3 runs to 15 residues. The V gene end was trimmed by 7 bases and the J gene end by 4 bases; junction bases not matched to a gene: 7. From germline, CDR1 is MDHEN and CDR2 SYDVKM. The CDR3 DNA sequence: TGTGCCAGCAACCTTGGACTAGCGGAGTACAATGAGCAGTTCTTC. As protein: CASNLGLAEYNEQFF.

V and J are TRBV20-1 and TRBJ1-5; unclear D gene. Looked up from germline, CDR1 is DFQATT and CDR2 is SNEGSKA (reference sequence). This CDR3 has 13 residues. The ends were cut back, 4 bases at V and 4 bases at J, with 11 bases in the middle. DNA for the CDR3: TGCAGTGCTAACGGAGGGCCAAATCAGCCCCAGCATTTT. It encodes CSANGGPNQPQHF.

This clonotype was counted a few times. The rearrangement uses TRBV28 and TRBJ2-5; D unclear. With 4 bases removed from V and 2 bases from J, the gap between germline ends came to 14 bases. The germline CDR1 and CDR2 sequences are MDHEN and SYDVKM. The CDR3 has 15 amino acids. This CDR3 is CASSSPGRLQETQYF. In DNA, the CDR3 is TGTGCCAGCAGTTCCCCCGGACGGTTACAAGAGACCCAGTACTTC.

In DNA, the CDR3 is TGTGCCAGCAGTTTAGGAAGCGGAGCCTACAATGAGCAGTTCTTC. Encoded protein: CASSLGSGAYNEQFF. The V call is TRBV27, the J call TRBJ2-1; D is perhaps TRBD2 (5 bases). The CDR3 extends over 15 amino acids. CDR1 and CDR2 from the germline V gene are MNHEY and SMNVEV (reference sequence). Trimming cost V 2 bases and J 2 bases, with 10 bases left between them.

This clonotype was observed a handful of times. This chain links TRBV27 with TRBJ1-1, with D tentatively TRBD1 (6 bases). The length of the CDR3 is 13 residues. Germline V gene sequence: CDR1 MNHEY, CDR2 SMNVEV (reference sequence). The V end was cut by 5 bases, the J end by 11 bases, with 18 bases between. The CDR3 DNA follows: TGTGCCAGCAGTATGACAGGTCCCAGGATGGCTTTCTTT. Translated, it gives CASSMTGPRMAFF.

By share, this clonotype counts as medium-sized. In nucleotides, the CDR3 is TGTGCCAGCAGACCTTGGACAGGCTCAGGAGCTTTCTTT. Translated, it gives CASRPWTGSGAFF. The V gene is TRBV3-1, the J gene TRBJ1-1; TRBD1 agrees at 7 bases. The J segment lost 10 bases and the V segment lost 6 bases, leaving 11 bases of the junction unmatched. Germline V gene lookup returns CDR1 LGHDT and CDR2 YNNKEL (reference sequence). This CDR3 spans 13 amino acids.

This clonotype was detected ten times or more. The genes are TRBV20-1 and TRBJ2-1, with 8 positions matching TRBD2. The CDR3 length is 14 residues. Losses at the gene ends were 5 bases for V and 8 bases for J; bases not matched to a gene: 11. CDR1 and CDR2 (germline): DFQATT, SNEGSKA (reference sequence). The DNA of the CDR3 is TGCAGTGCTCCGCGTCCTAGCGGGTGGCATGAGCAGTTCTTC. Its protein is CSAPRPSGWHEQFF.

This chain joins TRBV21-1 and TRBJ1-2; the D call of TRBD1 is as the table states it, not checked on the DNA. TRBV21-1 is designated a pseudogene. The CDR3 has 14 amino acids. The CDR3, as DNA: TGTGCCAGCAGCAAAGAAGGAGAGGGGCGAGGCTACACCTTC. The encoded protein is CASSKEGEGRGYTF.

This clonotype was observed at least ten times. The chain is built from TRBV2 and TRBJ2-3; 13 nucleotides align to TRBD2. Looked up from germline, CDR1 is SNHLY and CDR2 is FYNNEI. The V segment lost 7 bases and the J segment 4 bases; nucleotides outside the gene matches: 5. The CDR3 has 15 residues. Here the CDR3 DNA reads TGTGCCAGCACCCGGACTAGCGGGAGCGCAGATACGCAGTATTTT. It is translated as CASTRTSGSADTQYF.

The chain uses TRBV9 and TRBJ2-7; 7 bases map to TRBD1. The V and J ends lost 2 bases and 6 bases, in that order; junction bases with no gene match: 8. The germline V gene encodes CDR1 SGDLS and CDR2 YYNGEE. The CDR3 covers 14 residues. CDR3 nucleotides: TGTGCCAGCAGCGTTTCTCAGGGGGAATCCGAGCAGTACTTC. Protein product: CASSVSQGESEQYF.

This clonotype was detected many times. This chain links TRBV28 with TRBJ2-5; 9 bases are shared with TRBD2. The CDR3 runs to 15 residues. V lost 5 bases and J lost 2; bases outside the gene matches: 6. The germline V gene has CDR1 MDHEN and CDR2 SYDVKM. CDR3 sequence: CASSPPTSGQETQYF. The CDR3 DNA follows: TGTGCCAGCAGTCCTCCGACTAGCGGACAAGAGACCCAGTACTTC.

This clonotype appeared many times. The rearrangement uses TRBV28 and TRBJ1-5; TRBD1 aligns across 8 bases. The CDR3 spans 16 residues. Germline CDR1 is MDHEN and CDR2 is SYDVKM. V dropped 3 bases and J dropped 0; count of bases not matched to a gene: 4. Here the CDR3 DNA reads TGTGCCAGCAGTTTCGGACAGGGTCATAGCAATCAGCCCCAGCATTTT. It specifies CASSFGQGHSNQPQHF.

This rearrangement joins TRBV6-4 to TRBJ1-1; D uncertain. This CDR3 has 13 residues. CDR1 is MRHNA, CDR2 SNTAGT, per germline. V was trimmed by 4 bases and J by 5 bases, leaving 11 bases between them. The CDR3 DNA reads as TGTGCCAGCAGTGTTTGGGCAGATACTGAAGCTTTCTTT. This sequence encodes CASSVWADTEAFF.

The rearrangement joins TRBV6-5 to TRBJ1-5; D gene uncertain. CDR3 length: 13 residues. Germline assignment: CDR1 MNHEY and CDR2 SVGAGI. V lost 2 bases and J lost 5, with 7 bases in between. Written as DNA, the CDR3 is TGTGCCAGCAGTTACCGGGGTGATCAGCCCCAGCATTTT. Translation gives CASSYRGDQPQHF.

This clonotype was picked up many times. This chain connects TRBV19 to TRBJ2-2, with D hard to call. Looked up from germline, CDR1 is LNHDA and CDR2 is SQIVND (reference sequence). The V and J ends lost 3 bases and 5 bases respectively, with 7 bases between them. The CDR3 contains 13 residues. Written as DNA, the CDR3 is TGTGCCAGTAGTATCGTCCGAACCGGGGAGCTGTTTTTT. Protein sequence: CASSIVRTGELFF.

In its sample, this clonotype was seen many times. V gene TRBV20-1 combines with J gene TRBJ2-1, with D perhaps given as TRBD1 or TRBD2 (5 bases each). The CDR3 loop spans 15 amino acids. Germline lookup yields CDR1 DFQATT and CDR2 SNEGSKA (reference sequence). V was pared by 6 bases and J by 0 bases, with 15 bases between. This CDR3 reads CSAHPWGSSYNEQFF. The CDR3 DNA sequence: TGCAGTGCGCACCCCTGGGGGAGCTCCTACAATGAGCAGTTCTTC.